These 18 T cell receptor beta chains were sequenced from one sample in a study of blood T cells in healthy people across ages. Combining a sample-barcoded 5' primer with a J-beta primer mix, a second PCR ran for roughly 7 to 12 cycles. TCRdb re-derived calls from the 5' RACE reads in MiXCR, one entry per CDR3 protein. This table has approximately 800,000 distinct CDR3 sequences, more than 55% appearing once. The source material was blood. All receptors come from a middle-aged man in good health.

In this sample, this clonotype turned up a few times. The chain uses TRBV3-1 and TRBJ2-7; D unresolved. Germline lookup yields CDR1 LGHDT and CDR2 YNNKEL (reference sequence). Trimming removed 4 bases at V and 4 bases at J, with 8 bases between. The CDR3 is 12 residues long. The CDR3 nucleotides read TGTGCCAGCAGCCTCTGGCAATACGAGCAGTACTTC. Translation gives CASSLWQYEQYF.

This clonotype turned up a few times. This chain uses TRBV5-5 with TRBJ2-1, with a possible D match to TRBD2 (6 bases). Germline CDR1 SGHKS, CDR2 YYEKEE (reference sequence). This CDR3 is built from 15 residues. Trimming cost V 4 bases and J 8 bases, with 19 bases left between them. The CDR3: CASSRRRAGGDEQFF. CDR3 nucleotides: TGTGCCAGCAGCCGTCGACGAGCGGGTGGGGATGAGCAGTTCTTC. Variable domain in full (rest from reference TRBV5-5 and TRBJ2-1): DAGVTQSPTHLIKTRGQQVTLRCSPISGHKSVSWYQQVLGQGPQFIFQYYEKEERGRGNFPDRFSARQFPNYSSELNVNALLLGDSALYLCASSRRRAGGDEQFFGPGTRLTVL.

This clonotype was seen more than once but under ten times. This chain links TRBV7-2 with TRBJ2-4; D is possibly TRBD1 (5 bases). This CDR3 region has 17 residues. V shed 5 bases and J shed 1 base, with 18 bases lying between them. The germline gives CDR1 SGHTA, CDR2 FQGNSA. The CDR3 coding sequence is TGTGCCAGCAGCGGGAACCAGGGTAGTGAGGCCAAAAACATTCAGTACTTC. This translates into CASSGNQGSEAKNIQYF.

This clonotype turned up a few times. The CDR3, as DNA: TGTGCCAGCAGCTGGGGGCGTGGGGGTTCACCCCTCCACTTT. It yields the protein CASSWGRGGSPLHF. The chain links TRBV7-2 to TRBJ1-6, with a possible D match to TRBD1 (6 bases). The germline CDR1 and CDR2 sequences are SGHTA and FQGNSA. The CDR3 length is 14 residues. Deletions cut 4 bases from V and 9 bases from J, with 13 bases between. The variable domain in full, completed from reference TRBV7-2 and TRBJ1-6, reads GAGVSQSPSNKVTEKGKDVELRCDPISGHTALYWYRQSLGQGLEFLIYFQGNSAPDKSGLPSDRFSAERTGGSVSTLTIQRTQQEDSAVYLCASSWGRGGSPLHFGNGTRLTVT.

This clonotype was detected once. The rearrangement links TRBV19 to TRBJ2-1; possible D gene TRBD2, 6 bases. The CDR3 sequence is 12 residues long. The V end lost 6 bases, the J end lost 7 bases, and 10 bases lay between the germline ends. Germline V gene lookup returns CDR1 LNHDA and CDR2 SQIVND (reference sequence). The CDR3 sequence: CASSGSWNEQFF. The CDR3 DNA is TGTGCCAGTAGCGGGAGCTGGAATGAGCAGTTCTTC.

This clonotype was observed a handful of times. This sequence joins TRBV27 and TRBJ2-4, with D unresolved. The ends were cut back, 7 bases at V and 13 bases at J, with 20 bases in the middle. This CDR3 is 13 amino acids long. Germline values: CDR1 MNHEY, CDR2 SMNVEV (reference sequence). CDR3 bases: TGTGCCAGCACTTCATTCGCCGATTATGAGCAGTACTTC. Protein sequence: CASTSFADYEQYF.

In its sample, this clonotype was seen a few times. A much larger clone is a single base away; this may be a read error. CDR3: CASRAKETQYF. In DNA, the CDR3 is TGTGCCAGCAGGGCCAAAGAGACCCAGTACTTC. The V call is TRBV6-5, the J call TRBJ2-5; D is ambiguous. V lost 6 bases and J lost 3, with 5 bases in between. CDR1 is MNHEY and CDR2 is SVGAGI in the germline V gene. The CDR3 has 11 amino acids.

J is TRBJ2-5 and V is TRBV24-1; 8 bases line up with TRBD1. The CDR3 runs 14 residues. Germline V gene lookup returns CDR1 KGHDR and CDR2 SFDVKD. V lost 5 bases to trimming and J lost 4 bases; unmatched junction nucleotides: 5. CDR3 residues: CATSATGDIETQYF. CDR3 in DNA: TGTGCCACCAGTGCGACAGGGGATATAGAGACCCAGTACTTC.

Turning to this clonotype: At one of its ends the junction is not consistent with the germline gene, which may arise from a read error. This chain connects TRBV4-2 to TRBJ2-6; D is perhaps TRBD1 or TRBD2 (5 bases each). This CDR3 region has 19 residues. The germline gives CDR1 LGHNA, CDR2 YNFKEQ. The CDR3 loop reads CVSSLNPGTDRAGANVLTF. CDR3 DNA sequence: TGTGTCAGCAGCCTTAATCCCGGGACGGATAGAGCTGGGGCCAACGTCCTGACTTTC.

The count of this clonotype is one. This chain joins TRBV28 and TRBJ2-4; D perhaps matches TRBD2 (7 bases). Germline-derived CDR1 and CDR2 are MDHEN and SYDVKM. The CDR3 has 16 amino acids. With 3 bases removed from V and 3 bases from J, the gap between germline ends came to 15 bases. CDR3 bases: TGTGCCAGCAGTTTTCCGGGGGGCTTCGACAAAAACATTCAGTACTTC. Protein sequence: CASSFPGGFDKNIQYF. Based on the CDR3 plus reference TRBV28 and TRBJ2-4, the full variable domain is DVKVTQSSRYLVKRTGEKVFLECVQDMDHENMFWYRQDPGLGLRLIYFSYDVKMKEKGDIPEGYSVSREKKERFSLILESASTNQTSMYLCASSFPGGFDKNIQYFGAGTRLSVL.

The chain is built from TRBV25-1 and TRBJ2-5; D possibly uses TRBD1 or TRBD2 (5 bases each). Trimming removed 4 bases from V and 0 bases from J, with 9 bases in between. The CDR3 is made up of 14 amino acids. The germline V gene has CDR1 MGHDK and CDR2 SYGVNS. CDR3 DNA sequence: TGTGCCAGCAGTGGGGGGATATACCAAGAGACCCAGTACTTC. It codes for CASSGGIYQETQYF.

CDR3 sequence reads: CSARIRVASDTQYF. The CDR3 nucleotides read TGCAGTGCTAGGATAAGGGTGGCGTCAGATACGCAGTATTTT. The chain links TRBV20-1 to TRBJ2-3; D is undetermined. Germline CDR1 and CDR2: DFQATT and SNEGSKA (reference sequence). V lost 3 bases to trimming and J lost 4 bases, with 14 bases between them. The CDR3 consists of 14 residues.

This clonotype has just a few counts. This sequence joins TRBV7-2 and TRBJ2-3; D is uncertain. The CDR3 runs to 16 residues. The germline CDR1 and CDR2 sequences are SGHTA and FQGNSA. Trimming cost V 3 bases and J 0 bases, with 13 bases left between them. The CDR3 loop is CASSFRDGRSTDTQYF. CDR3 DNA sequence: TGTGCCAGCAGCTTCCGAGATGGGCGAAGCACAGATACGCAGTATTTT.

This sequence joins TRBV5-5 and TRBJ2-5; 11 nucleotides align to TRBD2. Germline-derived CDR1 and CDR2 are SGHKS and YYEKEE (reference sequence). Trimming removed 4 bases from V and 11 bases from J; junction bases left unmatched: 28. The CDR3 length is 20 residues. This CDR3 is CASSDTGLAEVGRSYNEQYF. The DNA for the CDR3 is TGTGCCAGCAGCGATACGGGACTAGCGGAAGTGGGACGCTCCTACAATGAGCAGTACTTC.

In this sample, this clonotype turned up a few times. The chain uses TRBV4-2 and TRBJ1-2, with D tentatively TRBD1 (5 bases). The CDR3 totals 14 residues. CDR1 and CDR2 from the germline V gene are LGHNA and YNFKEQ. V lost 3 bases and J 5 bases, leaving 13 bases between the germline ends. CDR3 sequence reads: CASSQGPVRYGYTF. CDR3 in DNA: TGTGCCAGCAGCCAGGGACCAGTCCGTTATGGCTACACCTTC.

The chain joins TRBV7-9 to TRBJ2-3, with 9 bases fitting TRBD1. Germline V gene data show CDR1 as SEHNR and CDR2 as FQNEAQ (reference sequence). CDR3 length: 17 amino acids. With V trimmed by 5 bases and J by 14 bases, 23 bases remained unmatched. CDR3 nucleotide sequence: TGTGCCAGCAGCCCTCGGGACAGGGTTTGGGAAAGCCAAACTCCGTATTTT. Protein: CASSPRDRVWESQTPYF.

The chain links TRBV5-1 to TRBJ2-5; TRBD1 matches 11 bases. The CDR3 contains 16 residues. Trimming cost V 3 bases and J 9 bases; bases outside gene matches: 13. Germline V gene sequence: CDR1 SGHRS, CDR2 YFSETQ. CDR3 nucleotides: TGCGCCAGCAGCTGGGACACCGGGACAGGGGGAAGGGCCCAGTACTTC. This translates into CASSWDTGTGGRAQYF.

This chain uses TRBV6-6 with TRBJ2-3; D may correspond to TRBD1 or TRBD2 (5 bases each). V gave up 2 bases and J gave up 7 bases, with 19 bases separating them. The CDR3 spans 16 residues. Germline CDR1 reads MNHNY; CDR2 reads SVGAGI (reference sequence). CDR3 coding DNA: TGTGCCAGCAGTTACCGTCCTAGCAGGGTCATCAATACGCAGTATTTT. As protein: CASSYRPSRVINTQYF.